This TCR beta chain was observed in a study of T cells in Graves' hyperthyroidism and ophthalmopathy. Study overall: The authors collected peripheral blood at initial diagnosis, before any treatment. Study conclusions and caveats: The model foresaw ophthalmopathy a median around 6.4 months prior to onset.

On the basis of clinical symptoms, serum thyroxine and TRAb, thyroid ultrasound and orbital computed tomography, diagnoses were made. The authors took PBMCs from about 9.5 ml fresh peripheral blood. This clonotype was counted many times. The antigen remains unidentified. Regions amplified from RNA transcripts were the TCR beta CDR3 regions. The HTBI primer set drove a first-round RT-PCR of the TCR CDR3. TCRdb ran MiXCR on the multiplex PCR reads and lists one entry per CDR3 protein. In the table there are 350,000 or so distinct CDR3 sequences, 15% to 20% of which are singletons. J was trimmed by 5 bases and V by 4 bases; bases with no gene match: 6. This CDR3 is 14 amino acids long. The germline V gene has CDR1 LGHDT and CDR2 YNNKEL (reference sequence).

The V gene is TRBV3-1, the J gene TRBJ2-3, with 7 nucleotides matching TRBD1. The receptor was derived from a woman aged 45-60 years with Graves' hyperthyroidism. The material sequenced was blood. In DNA form, the CDR3 reads TGTGCCAGCAGCCCGACAGGGATTGGAGATACGCAGTATTTT. This gives the protein CASSPTGIGDTQYF.